The source of this T cell receptor (beta chain) is a study of blood T cell repertoires in COVID-19. Study details: The samples span acute and convalescent COVID-19 from the United States, Italy and Spain. The cDNA or gDNA used as material had been derived from T cells, B-cell-depleted T cells, or PBMCs.

Trimming took 1 base from V and 2 from J, leaving 12 bases between them. Germline V lookup: CDR1 LGHNT, CDR2 FRNRAP. The CDR3 extends over 16 amino acids. Sequencing was performed with immunoSEQ multiplex PCR; in TCRdb, only in-frame clones are kept and a portion is missing. The repertoire holds around 450,000 clones, with roughly 87% as singletons. Across 20 to 25 US areas, participants ranged in age from 18 to 89 years. Recovered Cohort 3 donors showed two negative PCRs, clearance, or symptom resolution. The chain uses TRBV12-5 and TRBJ1-3, with D perhaps matching TRBD1 (6 bases). The TCR was taken from a woman between 18 and 30 years old who had recovered from COVID-19. Material for sequencing was PBMCs or T cells enriched from blood (not recorded which). The CDR3 sequence: CASGLDPRTAGNTIYF. The CDR3 DNA reads TGTGCTAGTGGTTTGGATCCTAGGACAGCTGGAAACACCATATATTTT.